Described below is a single TCR beta chain sequence and its context. V lost 5 bases and J 1 base, leaving 11 bases between the germline ends. CDR1 is LNHDA and CDR2 is SQIVND in the germline V gene (reference sequence). The CDR3 length is 14 residues. The sample belongs to a study of response to subunit inactivated influenza vaccine. TCRdb re-analysed the RT-PCR reads in MiXCR, keeping a single row per CDR3 protein. The profile shows some 550,000 distinct CDR3 sequences, under 30% of them singletons. This same sample was also part of a study on T cells expressing NK-cell markers. As reported in that work: UMI-tagged 5'RACE template switching yielded the TCR beta cDNA. Sorted CD3+CD56+NKG2C+, CD3+CD56+NKG2C- and CD3+CD56-NKG2C+ T cells provided the TCR beta repertoires. Restriction of sorting to alpha-beta TCR T cells was accomplished in several experiments using an anti-gamma-delta TCR antibody.

Sequenced material: CD4+ T cells sorted from PBMCs, taken 11 to 12 days after vaccination. The TCR comes from a man in his forties or fifties who received an inactivated influenza vaccine. The chain links TRBV19 to TRBJ2-5; D not resolved. For the CDR3, the DNA is TGTGCCAGTAGTCCCCTGGCACTCCAAGAGACCCAGTACTTC. It encodes CASSPLALQETQYF.